This T cell receptor (beta chain) originates from a study of blood T cell repertoires in COVID-19. About the research overall: The study drew acute and convalescent COVID-19 samples from the United States, Italy and Spain. Sources were T cells, B-cell-depleted T cells, or PBMCs; the material itself was cDNA or gDNA.

Original data processing: Estimated nucleated cell counts came from reference gene primer amplification. Libraries were prepared by immunoSEQ multiplex PCR; TCRdb keeps only in-frame clonotypes and omits some of them. Clonal size and the V and J genes are those of that table, whereas D and trimming came from the DNA. Of around 100,000 clones listed, approximately 85% are singletons. The CDR3 extends over 13 amino acids. The germline gives CDR1 SGHTA, CDR2 FQGTGA. The V gene lost 2 bases and the J gene lost 3 bases, with 8 bases spanning the gap. This clonotype originated in a man aged 65 to 79 with acute or convalescent COVID-19. V usage is TRBV7-3 and J usage is TRBJ2-7; no definite D call. Sequencing input: peripheral blood. The CDR3 protein is CASSLSHGYEQYF. CDR3 DNA: TGTGCCAGCAGCTTATCCCACGGCTACGAGCAGTACTTC. The entire variable domain, with the rest obtained from reference TRBV7-3 and TRBJ2-7, is as follows: GAGVSQTPSNKVTEKGKYVELRCDPISGHTALYWYRQSLGQGPEFLIYFQGTGAADDSGLPNDRFFAVRPEGSVSTLKIQRTERGDSAVYLCASSLSHGYEQYFGPGTRLTVT.